The 15 T cell receptor beta chains below were found in one sample sequenced in a study of molecular identifiers for immune sequencing clone quantification. TCRdb re-called the PCR reads through MiXCR, storing one row per CDR3 protein. The sample has about 40,000 distinct CDR3 sequences, around 20% seen once. Material for sequencing was naive CD8+ T cells from blood, with Jurkat cell RNA spiked in. Subset denoted: FACS-sorted CD8+CD4-CCR7+CD45RA+ naive T cells. All receptors come from a human donor in good health. Some libraries in this study had Jurkat cell RNA spiked in.

A word on this clonotype: This may arise from a read error, as a much more abundant clone is one base away. V and J are TRBV29-1 and TRBJ2-7; D is ambiguous. CDR1 SQVTM and CDR2 ANQGSEA come from the germline V gene. This CDR3 has 9 residues. The CDR3: CSVVYEQHF. In DNA, the CDR3 is TGCAGCGTTGTCTACGAGCAGCACTTC.

This clonotype was observed many times. This chain links TRBV28 with TRBJ2-3; 8 bases align to TRBD1. Germline V CDR1 and CDR2: MDHEN, SYDVKM. This CDR3 is built from 14 residues. With V trimmed by 5 bases and J by 2 bases, 3 bases remained unmatched. The CDR3 loop reads CASSRQGFTDTQYF. CDR3 DNA sequence: TGTGCCAGCAGTAGACAGGGGTTCACAGATACGCAGTATTTT. Filled out from reference TRBV28 and TRBJ2-3, the complete variable domain reads DVKVTQSSRYLVKRTGEKVFLECVQDMDHENMFWYRQDPGLGLRLIYFSYDVKMKEKGDIPEGYSVSREKKERFSLILESASTNQTSMYLCASSRQGFTDTQYFGPGTRLTVL.

This clonotype was detected ten times or more. This chain uses TRBV5-1 with TRBJ2-2; no clear D. CDR1 SGHRS and CDR2 YFSETQ come from the germline V gene. V was pared by 6 bases and J by 4 bases, with 7 bases between. This CDR3 contains 12 residues. CDR3 residues: CASIMSTGELFF. The CDR3 DNA reads as TGCGCCAGCATAATGAGCACCGGGGAGCTGTTTTTT.

This clonotype was detected once. This sequence joins TRBV20-1 and TRBJ2-3; D might be TRBD1 (5 bases). This CDR3 region has 12 residues. V was clipped by 6 bases and J by 3 bases, with 10 bases between them. The germline V gene has CDR1 DFQATT and CDR2 SNEGSKA (reference sequence). The CDR3 region is CSAKGRTDTQYF. In DNA form, the CDR3 reads TGCAGTGCCAAGGGGCGAACAGATACGCAGTATTTT.

This clonotype came up many times. The rearrangement joins TRBV4-3 to TRBJ2-1; 9 bases align to TRBD2. The J segment lost 3 bases and the V segment lost 0 bases, leaving 3 bases of the junction unmatched. Germline loops: CDR1 LGHNA, CDR2 YSLEER. The length of the CDR3 is 16 residues. The CDR3 DNA is TGCGCCAGCAGCCAAGATCTAGCGGGGAACTACAATGAGCAGTTCTTC. It yields the protein CASSQDLAGNYNEQFF.

V usage is TRBV28 and J usage is TRBJ2-7, with TRBD2 matching 8 bases. V trimming: 5 bases; J trimming: 2 bases; junction bases outside the gene matches: 5. Germline V gene sequence: CDR1 MDHEN, CDR2 SYDVKM. The CDR3 is 14 residues long. CDR3 region: CASSRRGGAYEQYF. CDR3 DNA: TGTGCCAGCAGTCGCCGGGGGGGAGCCTACGAGCAGTACTTC.

Many counts were recorded for this clonotype. The gene calls are TRBV13 and TRBJ2-3, with TRBD2 identical over 10 bases. Losses at the gene ends were 5 bases for V and 2 bases for J; bases not matched to a gene: 7. CDR1 and CDR2 (germline): PRHDT, FYEKMQ (reference sequence). The CDR3 has 16 residues. In DNA form, the CDR3 reads TGTGCCAGCAGCCCCCAAGCGGGAGGGCCCACAGATACGCAGTATTTT. Encoded protein: CASSPQAGGPTDTQYF.

This clonotype showed up many times. The CDR3 sequence: CASSPGALGQFF. The CDR3 coding sequence is TGTGCCAGCAGTCCCGGGGCCCTGGGGCAGTTCTTC. V is TRBV28 and J is TRBJ2-1; D assignment may be TRBD1 or TRBD2 (5 bases each). The CDR3 consists of 12 residues. Trimming stripped 5 bases from V and 12 bases from J, with 14 bases between. Germline CDR1 MDHEN, CDR2 SYDVKM.

This clonotype came up many times. The limits of the CDR3 on the DNA are not certain, so only TCRdb's listed CDR3 is given. The chain combines TRBV7-9 with TRBJ2-1; TRBD1 reflects the table's D call only, with no check against the DNA. The CDR3 contains 11 residues when both ends are counted. Germline V lookup: CDR1 SEHNR, CDR2 FQNEAQ (reference sequence). This CDR3 reads CASRVAGGTGF.

This clonotype was seen a handful of times. This may stem from a read error, because a much larger clone lies one nucleotide away. The J gene is TRBJ2-5, the V gene TRBV13; D remains ambiguous. The CDR3 sequence is 14 residues long. The V gene's germline CDR1 is PRHDT and CDR2 FYEKMQ (reference sequence). V gave up 1 base and J gave up 3 bases, with 9 bases separating them. The CDR3 sequence: CASSLVGQKETQYF. CDR3 coding DNA: TGTGCCAGCAGCTTAGTTGGCCAGAAAGAGACCCAGTACTTC. Full variable domain (remainder filled in from reference TRBV13 and TRBJ2-5): AAGVIQSPRHLIKEKRETATLKCYPIPRHDTVYWYQQGPGQDPQFLISFYEKMQSDKGSIPDRFSAQQFSDYHSELNMSSLELGDSALYFCASSLVGQKETQYFGPGTRLLVL.

V gene TRBV2 combines with J gene TRBJ2-1; tentatively, D is TRBD2 (5 bases). The CDR3 extends over 12 amino acids. Germline CDR1 is SNHLY and CDR2 is FYNNEI. Trimming shortened V by 11 bases and J by 5 bases, and 13 bases separated the two germline ends. The CDR3 bases are TGTGCCGGGCAAAGCGGTGACAATGAGCAGTTCTTC. Residues: CAGQSGDNEQFF.

This clonotype has a count of ten or more. The chain has TRBV29-1 and TRBJ2-1; TRBD1 matches at 8 bases. Germline V gene lookup returns CDR1 SQVTM and CDR2 ANQGSEA. The CDR3 loop spans 12 amino acids. Unmatched junction bases numbered 7, after V lost 7 bases and J lost 8 bases. CDR3 DNA: TGCAGCGCCGGGCCAGGGGGCTATGAGCAGTTCTTC. Translating gives CSAGPGGYEQFF.

Many counts were recorded for this clonotype. The chain has TRBV27 and TRBJ2-2; tentatively, D is TRBD1 (6 bases). The CDR3 has 13 residues. The ends were cut back, 8 bases at V and 4 bases at J, with 11 bases in the middle. CDR1 MNHEY and CDR2 SMNVEV come from the germline V gene (reference sequence). CDR3 nucleotide sequence: TGTGCCAGCCGTATCAGGGGCACCGGGGAGCTGTTTTTT. Protein product: CASRIRGTGELFF.

The table lists this clonotype with many counts. The chain carries TRBV29-1 and TRBJ1-1; 7 bases match TRBD1. CDR1 is SQVTM and CDR2 is ANQGSEA in the germline V gene. The CDR3 is 14 residues long. Trimming took 3 bases from V and 1 from J; bases not matched to a gene: 5. Written as DNA, the CDR3 is TGCAGCGTTGAGTTTTGGACAGGGAACACTGAAGCTTTCTTT. As protein: CSVEFWTGNTEAFF. Combining the CDR3 with reference TRBV29-1 and TRBJ1-1 gives the whole variable domain SAVISQKPSRDICQRGTSLTIQCQVDSQVTMMFWYRQQPGQSLTLIATANQGSEATYESGFVIDKFPISRPNLTFSTLTVSNMSPEDSSIYLCSVEFWTGNTEAFFGQGTRLTVV.

This clonotype has a handful of counts. J is TRBJ2-3 and V is TRBV3-1; possible D gene TRBD1, 5 bases. This CDR3 has 17 residues. Germline V gene lookup returns CDR1 LGHDT and CDR2 YNNKEL (reference sequence). Trimming removed 0 bases at V and 2 bases at J, with 15 bases between. The CDR3 DNA follows: TGTGCCAGCAGCCAAGATCAAGGGGTGGGATACACAGATACGCAGTATTTT. This translates into CASSQDQGVGYTDTQYF.